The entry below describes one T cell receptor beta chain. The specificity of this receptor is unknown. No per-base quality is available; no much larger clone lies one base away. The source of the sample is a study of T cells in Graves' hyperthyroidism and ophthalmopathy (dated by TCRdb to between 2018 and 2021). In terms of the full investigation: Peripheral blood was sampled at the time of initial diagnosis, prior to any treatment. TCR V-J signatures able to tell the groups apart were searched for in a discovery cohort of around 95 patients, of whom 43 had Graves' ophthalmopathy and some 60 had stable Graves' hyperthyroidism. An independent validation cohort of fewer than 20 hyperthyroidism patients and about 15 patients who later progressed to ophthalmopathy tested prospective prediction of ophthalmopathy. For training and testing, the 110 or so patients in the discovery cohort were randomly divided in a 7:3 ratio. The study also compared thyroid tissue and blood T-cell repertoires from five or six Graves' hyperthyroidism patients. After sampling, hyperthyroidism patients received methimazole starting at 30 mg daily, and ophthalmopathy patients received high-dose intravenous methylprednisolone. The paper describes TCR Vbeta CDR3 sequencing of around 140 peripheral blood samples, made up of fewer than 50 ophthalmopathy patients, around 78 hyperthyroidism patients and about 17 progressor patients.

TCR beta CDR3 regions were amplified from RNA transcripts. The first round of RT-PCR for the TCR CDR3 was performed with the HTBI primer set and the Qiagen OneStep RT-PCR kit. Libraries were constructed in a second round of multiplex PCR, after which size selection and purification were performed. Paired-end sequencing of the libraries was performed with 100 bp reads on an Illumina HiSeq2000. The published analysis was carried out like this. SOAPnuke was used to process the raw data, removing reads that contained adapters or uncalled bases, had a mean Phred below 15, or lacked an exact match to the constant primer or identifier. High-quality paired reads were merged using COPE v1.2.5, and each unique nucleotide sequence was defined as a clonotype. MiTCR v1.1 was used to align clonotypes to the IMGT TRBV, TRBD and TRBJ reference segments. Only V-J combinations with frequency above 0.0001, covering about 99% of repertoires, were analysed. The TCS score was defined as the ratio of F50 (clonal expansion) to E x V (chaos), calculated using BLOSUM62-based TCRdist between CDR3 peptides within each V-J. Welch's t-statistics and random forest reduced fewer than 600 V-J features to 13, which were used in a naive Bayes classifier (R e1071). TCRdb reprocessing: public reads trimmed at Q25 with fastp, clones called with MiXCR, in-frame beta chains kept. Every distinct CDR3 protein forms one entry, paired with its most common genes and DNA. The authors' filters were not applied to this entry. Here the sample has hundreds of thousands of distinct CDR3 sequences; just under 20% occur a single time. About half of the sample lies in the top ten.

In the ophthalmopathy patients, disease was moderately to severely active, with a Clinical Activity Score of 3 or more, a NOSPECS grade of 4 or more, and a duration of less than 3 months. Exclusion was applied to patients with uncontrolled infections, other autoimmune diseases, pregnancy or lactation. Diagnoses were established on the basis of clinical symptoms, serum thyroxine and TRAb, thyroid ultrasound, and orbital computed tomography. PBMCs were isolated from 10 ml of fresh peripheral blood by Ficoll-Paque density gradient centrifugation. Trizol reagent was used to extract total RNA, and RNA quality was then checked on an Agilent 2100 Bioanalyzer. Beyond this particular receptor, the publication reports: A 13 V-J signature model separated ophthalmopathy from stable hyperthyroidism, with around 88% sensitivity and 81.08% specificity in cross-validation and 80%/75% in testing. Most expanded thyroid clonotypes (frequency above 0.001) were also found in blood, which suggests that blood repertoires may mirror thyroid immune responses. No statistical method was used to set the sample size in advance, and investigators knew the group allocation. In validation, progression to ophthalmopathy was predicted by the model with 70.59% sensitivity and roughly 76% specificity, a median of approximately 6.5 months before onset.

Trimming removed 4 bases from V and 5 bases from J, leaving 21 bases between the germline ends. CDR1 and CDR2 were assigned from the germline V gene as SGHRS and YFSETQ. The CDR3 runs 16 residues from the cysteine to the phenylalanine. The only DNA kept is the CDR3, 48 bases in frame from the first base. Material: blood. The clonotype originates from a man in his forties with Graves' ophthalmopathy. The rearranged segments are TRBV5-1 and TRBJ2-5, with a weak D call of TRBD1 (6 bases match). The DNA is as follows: TGCGCCAGCAGCCCTGACCCCAGGGGCGGCGGGGAGACCCAGTACTTC. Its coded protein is CASSPDPRGGGETQYF.